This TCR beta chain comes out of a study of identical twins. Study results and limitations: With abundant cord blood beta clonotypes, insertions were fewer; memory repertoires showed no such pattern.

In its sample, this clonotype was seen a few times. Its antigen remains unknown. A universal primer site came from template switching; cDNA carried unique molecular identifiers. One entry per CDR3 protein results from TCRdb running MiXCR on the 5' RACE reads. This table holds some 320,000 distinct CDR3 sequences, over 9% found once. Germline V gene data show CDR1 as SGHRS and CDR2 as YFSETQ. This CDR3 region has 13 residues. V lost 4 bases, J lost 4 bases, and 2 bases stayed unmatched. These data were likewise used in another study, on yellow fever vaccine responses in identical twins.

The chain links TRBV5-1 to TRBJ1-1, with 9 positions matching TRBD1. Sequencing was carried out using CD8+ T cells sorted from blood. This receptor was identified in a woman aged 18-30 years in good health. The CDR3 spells CASSGTGTTEAFF. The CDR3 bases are TGCGCCAGCAGCGGGACAGGGACCACTGAAGCTTTCTTT.